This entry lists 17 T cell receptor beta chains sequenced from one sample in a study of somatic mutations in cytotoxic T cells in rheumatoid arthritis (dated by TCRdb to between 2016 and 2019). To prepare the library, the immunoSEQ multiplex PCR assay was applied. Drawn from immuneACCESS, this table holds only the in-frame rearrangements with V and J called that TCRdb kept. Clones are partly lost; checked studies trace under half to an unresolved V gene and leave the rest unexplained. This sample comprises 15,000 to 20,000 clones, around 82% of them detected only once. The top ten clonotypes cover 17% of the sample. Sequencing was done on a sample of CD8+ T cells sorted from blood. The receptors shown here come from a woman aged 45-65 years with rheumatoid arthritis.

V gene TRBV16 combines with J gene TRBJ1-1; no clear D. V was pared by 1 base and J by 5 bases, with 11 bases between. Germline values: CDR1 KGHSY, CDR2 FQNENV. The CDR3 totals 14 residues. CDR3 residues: CASSQYGPGTEAFF. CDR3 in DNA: TGTGCCAGCAGCCAATACGGGCCGGGGACTGAAGCTTTCTTT.

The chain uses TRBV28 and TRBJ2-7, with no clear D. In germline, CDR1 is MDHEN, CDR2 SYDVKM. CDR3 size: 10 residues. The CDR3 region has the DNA TGTAAGGTGGGCTCCTACGAGCAGTACTTC. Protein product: CKVGSYEQYF.

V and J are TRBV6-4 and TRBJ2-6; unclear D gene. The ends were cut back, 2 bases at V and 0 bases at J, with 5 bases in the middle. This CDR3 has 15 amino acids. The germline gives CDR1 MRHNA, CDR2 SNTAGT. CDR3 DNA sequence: TGTGCCAGCAGTGACGGTTCCTCTGGGGCCAACGTCCTGACTTTC. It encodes CASSDGSSGANVLTF.

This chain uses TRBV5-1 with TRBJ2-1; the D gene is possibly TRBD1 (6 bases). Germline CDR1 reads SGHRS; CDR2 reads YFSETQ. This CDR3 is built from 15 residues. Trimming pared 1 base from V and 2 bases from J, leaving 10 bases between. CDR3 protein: CASSLNWDTYNEQFF. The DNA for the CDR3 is TGCGCCAGCAGCTTGAACTGGGACACCTACAATGAGCAGTTCTTC.

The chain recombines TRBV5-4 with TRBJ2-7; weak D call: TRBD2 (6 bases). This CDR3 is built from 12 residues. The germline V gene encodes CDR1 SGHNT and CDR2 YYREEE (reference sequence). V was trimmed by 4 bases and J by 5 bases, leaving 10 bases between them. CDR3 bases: TGTGCCAGCAGCAACGGGGGAGACGAGCAGTACTTC. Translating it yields CASSNGGDEQYF.

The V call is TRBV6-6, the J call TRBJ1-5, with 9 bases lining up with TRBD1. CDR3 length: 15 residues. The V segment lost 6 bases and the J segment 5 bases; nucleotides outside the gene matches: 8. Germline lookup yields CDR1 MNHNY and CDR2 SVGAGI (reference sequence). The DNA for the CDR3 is TGTGCCAGCAGCCCGGACAGGGGAACGGATCAGCCCCAGCATTTT. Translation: CASSPDRGTDQPQHF.

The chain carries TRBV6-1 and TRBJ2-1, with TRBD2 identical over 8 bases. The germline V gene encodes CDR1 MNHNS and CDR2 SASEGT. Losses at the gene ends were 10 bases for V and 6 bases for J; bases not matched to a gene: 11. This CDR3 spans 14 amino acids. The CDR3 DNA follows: TGTGCCAACAACCCCCTGGCGGGAGGCAATGAGCAGTTCTTC. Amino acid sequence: CANNPLAGGNEQFF.

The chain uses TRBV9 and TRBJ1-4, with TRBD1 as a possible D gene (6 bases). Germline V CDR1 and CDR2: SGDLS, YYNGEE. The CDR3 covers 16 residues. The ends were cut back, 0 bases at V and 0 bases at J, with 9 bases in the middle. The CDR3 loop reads CASSVAGVATNEKLFF. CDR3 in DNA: TGTGCCAGCAGCGTAGCAGGGGTTGCAACTAATGAAAAACTGTTTTTT.

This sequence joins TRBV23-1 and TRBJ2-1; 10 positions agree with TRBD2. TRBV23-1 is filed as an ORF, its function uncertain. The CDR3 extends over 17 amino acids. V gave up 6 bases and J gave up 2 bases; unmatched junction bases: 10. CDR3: CASRGVAGGCPYNEQFF. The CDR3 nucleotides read TGCGCCAGCAGGGGGGTAGCGGGAGGTTGCCCCTACAATGAGCAGTTCTTC.

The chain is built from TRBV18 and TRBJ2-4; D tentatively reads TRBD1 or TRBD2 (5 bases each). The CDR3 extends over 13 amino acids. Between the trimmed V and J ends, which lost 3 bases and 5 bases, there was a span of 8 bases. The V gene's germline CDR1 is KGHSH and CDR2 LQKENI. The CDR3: CASSPPGQNIQYF. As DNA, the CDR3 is TGTGCCAGCTCACCTCCGGGACAAAACATTCAGTACTTC.

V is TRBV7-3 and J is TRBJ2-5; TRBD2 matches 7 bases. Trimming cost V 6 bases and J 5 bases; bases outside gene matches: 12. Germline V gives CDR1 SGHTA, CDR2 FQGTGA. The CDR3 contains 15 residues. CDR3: CASSAVGRAQETQYF. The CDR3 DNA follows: TGTGCCAGCAGTGCAGTGGGGAGGGCCCAGGAGACCCAGTACTTC. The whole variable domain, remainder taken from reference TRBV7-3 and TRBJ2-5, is GAGVSQTPSNKVTEKGKYVELRCDPISGHTALYWYRQSLGQGPEFLIYFQGTGAADDSGLPNDRFFAVRPEGSVSTLKIQRTERGDSAVYLCASSAVGRAQETQYFGPGTRLLVL.

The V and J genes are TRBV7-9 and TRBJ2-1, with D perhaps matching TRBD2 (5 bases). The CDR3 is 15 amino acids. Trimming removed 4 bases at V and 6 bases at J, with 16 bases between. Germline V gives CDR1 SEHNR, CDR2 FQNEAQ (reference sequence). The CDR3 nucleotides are TGTGCCAGCAGCTCCTGGGAGACTCGCCCCAATGAGCAGTTCTTC. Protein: CASSSWETRPNEQFF.

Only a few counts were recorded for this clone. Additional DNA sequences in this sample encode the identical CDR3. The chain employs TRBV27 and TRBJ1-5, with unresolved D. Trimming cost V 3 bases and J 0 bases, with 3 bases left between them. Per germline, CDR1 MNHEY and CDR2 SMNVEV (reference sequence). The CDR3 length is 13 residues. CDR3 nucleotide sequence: TGTGCCAGCAGTTTTAGTAGCAATCAGCCCCAGCATTTT. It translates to CASSFSSNQPQHF.

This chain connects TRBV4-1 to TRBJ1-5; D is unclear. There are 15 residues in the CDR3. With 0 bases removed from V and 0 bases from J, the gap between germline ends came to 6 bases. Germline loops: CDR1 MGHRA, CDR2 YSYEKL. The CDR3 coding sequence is TGCGCCAGCAGCCAAGAGGAGTCTAGCAATCAGCCCCAGCATTTT. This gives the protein CASSQEESSNQPQHF.

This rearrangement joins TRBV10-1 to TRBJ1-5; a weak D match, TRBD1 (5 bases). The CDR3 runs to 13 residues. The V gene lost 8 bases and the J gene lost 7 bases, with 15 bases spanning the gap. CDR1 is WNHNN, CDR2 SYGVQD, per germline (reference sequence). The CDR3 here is CASQGVDGQPQHF. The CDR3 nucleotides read TGCGCCAGCCAGGGAGTGGATGGCCAGCCCCAGCATTTT.

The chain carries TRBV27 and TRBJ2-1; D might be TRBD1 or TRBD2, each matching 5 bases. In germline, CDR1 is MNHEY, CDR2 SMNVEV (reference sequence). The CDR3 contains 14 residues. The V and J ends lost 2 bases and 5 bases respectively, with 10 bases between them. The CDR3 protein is CASSLGTTNNEQFF. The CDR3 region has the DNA TGTGCCAGCAGTTTAGGGACGACCAACAATGAGCAGTTCTTC.

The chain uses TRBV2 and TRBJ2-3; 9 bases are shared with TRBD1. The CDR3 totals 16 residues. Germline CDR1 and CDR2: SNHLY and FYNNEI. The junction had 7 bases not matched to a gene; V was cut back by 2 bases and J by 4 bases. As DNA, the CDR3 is TGTGCCAGCAGTGAACGGGACAGGGCTCGCTCAGATACGCAGTATTTT. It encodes CASSERDRARSDTQYF.